The T cell receptor beta chain described here comes from a study of T cells in localized non-small cell lung cancer. General study points: Heterogeneity within the tumor remains possible, as just one region underwent sequencing.

The assay was immunoSEQ multiplex PCR, and TCRdb's table has in-frame clones only and misses some. Among over a thousand clones, around 26% were seen once, and the ten largest hold around 20%. Comments on this clone: Its antigen is unknown.

V lost 5 bases and J lost 4, with 15 bases in between. The CDR3 is 14 residues long. Germline CDR1 SQVTM, CDR2 ANQGSEA. This TCR was sampled from a man aged 35 to 70 with stage II squamous cell lung carcinoma. The chain links TRBV29-1 to TRBJ1-5, with unresolved D. Specimen: normal lung tissue next to the tumor, collected before any cancer treatment. The CDR3 is CSVRPTDPNQPQHF. The CDR3 DNA sequence: TGCAGCGTTCGACCGACGGATCCTAATCAGCCCCAGCATTTT.